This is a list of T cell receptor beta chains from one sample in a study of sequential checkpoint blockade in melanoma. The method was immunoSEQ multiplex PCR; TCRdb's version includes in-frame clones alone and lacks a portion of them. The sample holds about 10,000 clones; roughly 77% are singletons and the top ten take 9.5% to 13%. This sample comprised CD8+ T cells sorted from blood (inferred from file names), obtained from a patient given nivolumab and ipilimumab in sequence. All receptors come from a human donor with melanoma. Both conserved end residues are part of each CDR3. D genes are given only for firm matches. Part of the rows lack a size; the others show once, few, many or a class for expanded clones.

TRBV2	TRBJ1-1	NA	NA	TGTGCCAGCAGGCTCATGGGGGGTGGGGACACTGAAGCTTTCTTT	CASRLMGGGDTEAFF
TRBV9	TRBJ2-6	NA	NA	TGTGCCAGCGAGGGGGCTGGGGCCAACGTCCTGACTTTC	CASEGAGANVLTF
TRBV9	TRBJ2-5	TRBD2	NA	TGTGCCAGCAGCGTATCGGGACTAGCAATAGAGACCCAGTACTTC	CASSVSGLAIETQYF
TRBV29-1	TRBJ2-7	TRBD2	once	TGCAGCGTTGAAGGGCTAGCGGGAGACTACGAGCAGTACTTC	CSVEGLAGDYEQYF
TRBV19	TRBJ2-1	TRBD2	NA	TGTGCCAGTAGATCCAATGGGGGGGTTGGTACGTTCAATGAGCAGTTCTTC	CASRSNGGVGTFNEQFF
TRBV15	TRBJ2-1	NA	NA	TGTGCCACCCGTAGGGACTGGGCTAACAATGAGCAGTTCTTC	CATRRDWANNEQFF
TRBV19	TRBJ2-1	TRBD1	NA	TGTGCCAGTAGTATAGTCATTGGGACAGGTCCCTACAATGAGCAGTTCTTC	CASSIVIGTGPYNEQFF
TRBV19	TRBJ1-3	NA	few	TGTGCCAGTAGTCCTTGGCACAGTGAGTATGGAAACACCATATATTTT	CASSPWHSEYGNTIYF
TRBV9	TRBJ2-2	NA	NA	TGTGCCAGCAGCGTAAATGGGGGCTCCACCGGGGAGCTGTTTTTT	CASSVNGGSTGELFF
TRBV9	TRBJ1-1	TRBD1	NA	TGTGCCAGCAGCGAAGGACAGGGAGGGAACACTGAAGCTTTCTTT	CASSEGQGGNTEAFF
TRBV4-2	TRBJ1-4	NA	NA	TGTGCCAGCAGCCAAGAATTATCGGAGGGCGGGAGGACGTTTTTT	CASSQELSEGGRTFF
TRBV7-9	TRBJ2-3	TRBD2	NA	TGTGCCAGCATACTAGCGGCTCTCACAGATACGCAGTATTTT	CASILAALTDTQYF
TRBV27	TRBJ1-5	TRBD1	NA	TGTGCCAGCAGTATGGGACAGGGAAATCAGCCCCAGCATTTT	CASSMGQGNQPQHF
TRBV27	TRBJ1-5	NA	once	TGTGCCAGCGGACAGAGCAATCAGCCCCAGCATTTT	CASGQSNQPQHF
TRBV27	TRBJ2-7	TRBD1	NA	TGTGCCAGCAGTTTCAACAGGGGCAACGAGCAGTACTTC	CASSFNRGNEQYF
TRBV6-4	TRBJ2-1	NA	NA	TGTGCCAGCAGTGCCGGCTTGGAGAATGAGCAGTTCTTC	CASSAGLENEQFF
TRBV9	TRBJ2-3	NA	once	TGTGCCAGCAGCGTTCAGGGGATAACAGATACGCAGTATTTT	CASSVQGITDTQYF
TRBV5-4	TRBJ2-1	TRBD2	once	TGTGCCAGCAGCCCCGGACTAGCAGGCAATGAGCAGTTCTTC	CASSPGLAGNEQFF
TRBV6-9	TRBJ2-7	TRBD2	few	TGTGCCAGCAGACACACTAGCGGGGACTCCTACGAGCAGTACTTC	CASRHTSGDSYEQYF
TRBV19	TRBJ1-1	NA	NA	TGTGCCAGTAGTGACGATTCCCGAGACAGTGTGCGGAACACTGAAGCTTTCTTT	CASSDDSRDSVRNTEAFF
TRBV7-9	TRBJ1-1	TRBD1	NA	TGTGCCGGTGGGACAGGGGGCACTGAAGCTTTCTTT	CAGGTGGTEAFF
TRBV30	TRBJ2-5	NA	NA	TGTGCCTGGAGTTTAGGGGGACAAGAGACCCAGTACTTC	CAWSLGGQETQYF
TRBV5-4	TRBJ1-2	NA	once	TGTGCCAGCAGCTTCCTGGGACTTGATGGCTACACCTTC	CASSFLGLDGYTF
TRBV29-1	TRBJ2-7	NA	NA	TGCAGCGTTGAAGATCTTTTCAGAGGTGAGCAGTACTTC	CSVEDLFRGEQYF
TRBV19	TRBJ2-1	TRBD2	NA	TGTGCCAGTCACGGACTAGCGGGATTTGAGCAGTTCTTC	CASHGLAGFEQFF
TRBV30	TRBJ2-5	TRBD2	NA	TGTGCCTGGAGTGTACGGGAGGGGAAGGAGACCCAGTACTTC	CAWSVREGKETQYF
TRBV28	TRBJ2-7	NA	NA	TGTGCCAGCAGTCAACCCGGGACAACGAGCTACGAGCAGTACTTC	CASSQPGTTSYEQYF
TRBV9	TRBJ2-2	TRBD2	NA	TGTGCCAGCAGCGTCCCTAGCGGGGCTGGGAACACCGGGGAGCTGTTTTTT	CASSVPSGAGNTGELFF
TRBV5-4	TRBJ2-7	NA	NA	TGTGCCAGCAGCTTTCGATCGGGGGTCCACGAGCAGTACTTC	CASSFRSGVHEQYF
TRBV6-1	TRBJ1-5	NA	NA	TGTGCCATCGACGGGGGGAATAATCAGCCCCAGCATTTT	CAIDGGNNQPQHF
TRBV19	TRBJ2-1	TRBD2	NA	TGTGCCAGTACCATAAAGCGGGACTCCTACAATGAGCAGTTCTTC	CASTIKRDSYNEQFF
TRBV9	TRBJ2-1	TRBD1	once	TGTGCCAGCAGCGAAAAATCCGGGACAGGTTTCTACAATGAGCAGTTCTTC	CASSEKSGTGFYNEQFF
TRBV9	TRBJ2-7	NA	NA	TGTGCCAGCAGCGTCGGGACACGGGTAGAGGGCGACGAGCAGTACTTC	CASSVGTRVEGDEQYF
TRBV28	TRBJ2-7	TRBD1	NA	TGTGCCAGCAGACTATACCCCGGGACAGGGGGCCACTACGAGCAGTACTTC	CASRLYPGTGGHYEQYF
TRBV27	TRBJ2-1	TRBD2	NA	TGTGCCAGCAGTTTTGATAGCGGGAGCCTCTCCTACAATGAGCAGTTCTTC	CASSFDSGSLSYNEQFF
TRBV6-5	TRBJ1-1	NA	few	TGTGCCAGCAGTTACTCGACAGGATTCATGAACACTGAAGCTTTCTTT	CASSYSTGFMNTEAFF
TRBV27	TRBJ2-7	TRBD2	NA	TGTGCCAGCTCTCTCGGGAGGGCCAGCTACGAGCAGTACTTC	CASSLGRASYEQYF
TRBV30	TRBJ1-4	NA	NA	TGTGCCTGGAGTGTCGGGACTCATGCAACTAATGAAAAACTGTTTTTT	CAWSVGTHATNEKLFF
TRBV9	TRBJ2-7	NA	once	TGTGCCAGCAGCTTCTCCCAGGGTCCTTACGAGCAGTACTTC	CASSFSQGPYEQYF
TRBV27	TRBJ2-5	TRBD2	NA	TGTGCCAGCAGTTTTGGGACTAGCGGGGGGCAAGAGACCCAGTACTTC	CASSFGTSGGQETQYF
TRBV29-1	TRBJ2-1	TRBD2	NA	TGCAGCGTTGACCGGGACTACTACTACAATGAGCAGTTCTTC	CSVDRDYYYNEQFF
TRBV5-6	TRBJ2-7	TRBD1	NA	TGTGCCAGCAGCTTGATCTCACCAGGGGGCGACGAGCAGTACTTC	CASSLISPGGDEQYF
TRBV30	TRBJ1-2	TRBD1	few	TGTGCCTGGCGCCTTGGGACAGGTGGAATGGATGGCTACACCTTC	CAWRLGTGGMDGYTF
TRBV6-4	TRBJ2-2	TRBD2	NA	TGTGCCAGCAGGATTAGCGGGAGAGACGGCACCGGGGAGCTGTTTTTT	CASRISGRDGTGELFF
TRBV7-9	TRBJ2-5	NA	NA	TGTGCCAGCAGCTTAGTCGAGGATTTCCAAGAGACCCAGTACTTC	CASSLVEDFQETQYF
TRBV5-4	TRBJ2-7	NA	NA	TGTGCCAGCAGCTTGGGTTACGAGCAGTACTTC	CASSLGYEQYF
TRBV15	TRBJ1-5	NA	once	TGTGCCACCAGCAGTACGAGTCACAGGGATAGGGGTCAGCCCCAGCATTTT	CATSSTSHRDRGQPQHF